This T cell receptor (beta chain) was obtained from a study of blood T cell repertoires in COVID-19. Whole-study context: T cells, B-cell-depleted T cells, or PBMCs supplied cDNA or gDNA.

V dropped 1 base and J dropped 2; count of bases not matched to a gene: 5. CDR3 length equals 17 residues. Germline assignment: CDR1 LGHNA and CDR2 YNFKEQ. Seattle-derived patients entered the study during active infection and were followed longitudinally. In the source study's methods: Amplification of reference gene primers was used by the study to estimate nucleated cell counts. Method: immunoSEQ multiplex PCR; TCRdb's copy keeps in-frame clones and lacks some. That table furnishes V, J and clone size, whereas the DNA furnished D and trimming. This table holds approximately 110,000 clones, more than 70% found once.

The chain links TRBV4-2 to TRBJ1-5, with 10 nucleotides matching TRBD1. This TCR was recovered from a woman in her sixties with COVID-19, enrolled during active disease. The sequenced sample consisted of peripheral blood. CDR3 amino acids: CASSQGDRGIGNQPQHF. CDR3 in DNA: TGTGCCAGCAGCCAAGGGGACAGGGGAATCGGCAATCAGCCCCAGCATTTT.